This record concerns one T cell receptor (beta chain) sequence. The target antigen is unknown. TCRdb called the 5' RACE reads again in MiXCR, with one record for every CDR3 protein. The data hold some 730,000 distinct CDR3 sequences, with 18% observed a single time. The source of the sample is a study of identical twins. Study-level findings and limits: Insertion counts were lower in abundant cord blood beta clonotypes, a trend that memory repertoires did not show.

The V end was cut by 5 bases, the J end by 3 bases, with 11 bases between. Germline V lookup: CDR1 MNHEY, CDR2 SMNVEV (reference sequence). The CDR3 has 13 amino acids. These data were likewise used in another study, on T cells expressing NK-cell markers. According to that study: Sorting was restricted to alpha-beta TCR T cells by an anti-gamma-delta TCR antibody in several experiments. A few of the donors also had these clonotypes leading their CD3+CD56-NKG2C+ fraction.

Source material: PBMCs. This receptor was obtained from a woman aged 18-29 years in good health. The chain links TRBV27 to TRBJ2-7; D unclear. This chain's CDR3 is CASSANLGYEQYF. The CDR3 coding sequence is TGTGCCAGCAGTGCGAATTTAGGCTACGAGCAGTACTTC.